This T cell receptor (beta chain) was observed in a study of cytomegalovirus exposure and HLA in healthy donors. Overall study findings and caveats: Cytomegalovirus association was listed for 150 or so TCR beta chains. Most TCR beta V segments were productive about 87% or about 30% of the time in an earlier analysis. Per a later analysis, HLA-associated TCR beta chains showed more clonal expansion than other, equally common TCR beta chains.

Note on this clone: Its antigen is unidentified.

The PCR was carried out with 60 Vbeta primers and 13 Jbeta primers. Some clones are missing from TCRdb's copy, which holds only in-frame ones; the method was immunoSEQ multiplex PCR. Seen here are around 130,000 clones, more than 60% observed once, and the top ten hold roughly 1.5%. CDR1 SEHNR and CDR2 FQNEAQ come from the germline V gene (reference sequence). CDR3 length equals 15 residues. The ends were cut back, 2 bases at V and 4 bases at J, with 11 bases in the middle. This chain uses TRBV7-9 with TRBJ1-4; D ambiguous. Sequencing was done on a sample of PBMCs. This clonotype was sampled from a woman under 30 in good health and CMV-seronegative. CDR3 sequence (DNA): TGTGCCAGCAGCTTATCGTACAAAAATAATGAAAAACTGTTTTTT. This sequence encodes CASSLSYKNNEKLFF.